This TCR beta chain was recorded in a study of T cell clonotyping in hematopoietic cell transplantation. Clones were sequenced by immunoSEQ multiplex PCR, and TCRdb holds only the in-frame ones, with some missing. The sample has about 44,000 clones, 94% seen once. The sample taken for sequencing was peripheral blood mononuclear cells. The sequence was collected from a woman in her forties or fifties in good health. Some clones in this sample may be carry-over from other donors' samples.

CDR3 sequence: CASSLRWASGEKTDTQYF. CDR3 in DNA: TGTGCCAGCAGCTTACGCTGGGCTAGCGGGGAGAAAACAGATACGCAGTATTTT. The chain uses TRBV7-2 and TRBJ2-3; 9 nucleotides agree with TRBD2. Germline-derived CDR1 and CDR2 are SGHTA and FQGNSA. This CDR3 region has 18 residues. With V trimmed by 2 bases and J by 3 bases, 12 bases remained unmatched.